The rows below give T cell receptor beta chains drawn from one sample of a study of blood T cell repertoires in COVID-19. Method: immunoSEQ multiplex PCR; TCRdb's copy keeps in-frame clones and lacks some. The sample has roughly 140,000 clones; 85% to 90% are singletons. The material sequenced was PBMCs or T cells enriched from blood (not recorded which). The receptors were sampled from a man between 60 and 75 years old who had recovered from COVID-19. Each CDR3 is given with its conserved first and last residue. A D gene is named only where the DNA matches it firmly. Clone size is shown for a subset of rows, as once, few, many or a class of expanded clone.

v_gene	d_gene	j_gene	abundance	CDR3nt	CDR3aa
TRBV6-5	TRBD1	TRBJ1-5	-	TGTGCCAGCAGCCACAGGGGCTACAATCAGCCCCAGCATTTT	CASSHRGYNQPQHF
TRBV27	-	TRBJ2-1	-	TGTGCCAGCAGGGGACTGACGGTCCTAGCCCGGCAGTTCTTC	CASRGLTVLARQFF
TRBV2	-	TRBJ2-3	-	TGTGCCAGCAGACGGGAGACGCGTACAGATACGCAGTATTTT	CASRRETRTDTQYF
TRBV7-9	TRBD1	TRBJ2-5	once	TGTGCCAGCAGCGACAGGGTTGAGACCCAGTACTTC	CASSDRVETQYF
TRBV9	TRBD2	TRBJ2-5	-	TGTGCCAGCAGCACTAGCGAAGAGACCCAGTACTTC	CASSTSEETQYF
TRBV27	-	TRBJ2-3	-	TGTGCCAGCAGTTGGAGCCGGGGTGGGACAGATACGCAGTATTTT	CASSWSRGGTDTQYF
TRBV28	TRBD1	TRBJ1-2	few	TGTGCCAGCAATCGACAGGGGATGGACTATGGCTACACCTTC	CASNRQGMDYGYTF
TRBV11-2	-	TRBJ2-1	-	TGTGCCAGCAGCTACCCTGGTAGGGGGGGGCCCTCCTACAATGAGCAGTTCTTC	CASSYPGRGGPSYNEQFF
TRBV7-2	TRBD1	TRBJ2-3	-	TGTGCCAGCAGCTTCCGGGACAGAGATACGCAGTATTTT	CASSFRDRDTQYF
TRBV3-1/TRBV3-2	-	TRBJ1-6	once	TGTGCCAGCAGCCAAGTCCAAAATTCACCCCTCCACTTT	CASSQVQNSPLHF
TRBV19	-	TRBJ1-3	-	TGTGCCAGTAGTACGGTCTCTGGAAACACCATATATTTT	CASSTVSGNTIYF
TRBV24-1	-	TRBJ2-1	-	TGTGCCACCAGTGATCCCAACAGGTTTTACAATGAGCAGTTCTTC	CATSDPNRFYNEQFF
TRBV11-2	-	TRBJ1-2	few	TGTGCCAGCAGCGCGGGACCGACTCAGGCGGGCTACACCTTC	CASSAGPTQAGYTF
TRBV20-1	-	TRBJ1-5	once	TGCAGTGCTATGGAGGACCAGCCCCAGCATTTT	CSAMEDQPQHF
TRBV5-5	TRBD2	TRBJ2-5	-	TGTGCCAGCACCCCCCGGCTAGCGGTTCAAGAGACCCAGTACTTC	CASTPRLAVQETQYF
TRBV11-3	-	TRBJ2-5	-	TGTGCCAGCAGCTTAGACAGGTGGCAGACCCAGTACTTC	CASSLDRWQTQYF
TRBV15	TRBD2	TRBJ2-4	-	TGTGCCACCAGCAGAGAGCGACTAGCGGCGAACATTCAGTACTTC	CATSRERLAANIQYF
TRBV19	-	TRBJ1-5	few	TGTGCCAGTAGTATGCGGATCCAGCCCCAGCATTTT	CASSMRIQPQHF
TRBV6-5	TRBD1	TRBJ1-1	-	TGTGCCAGCAGCCATGACAGGGGGGAAGCTTTCTTT	CASSHDRGEAFF
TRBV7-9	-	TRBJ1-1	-	TGTGCCAGCAGCCGAACACAGGGCCTGAACACTGAAGCTTTCTTT	CASSRTQGLNTEAFF
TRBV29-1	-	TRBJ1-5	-	TGCAGCGTTTCGGACAGTCATAGCAATCAGCCCCAGCATTTT	CSVSDSHSNQPQHF
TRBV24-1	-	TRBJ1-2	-	TGTGCCACCAGTGATTCGGTGCCCCCGTTTGATGGCTACACCTTC	CATSDSVPPFDGYTF
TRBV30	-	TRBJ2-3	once	TGTGCCTGGAGTGTATCCCGGGGCACAGATACGCAGTATTTT	CAWSVSRGTDTQYF
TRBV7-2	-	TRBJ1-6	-	TGTGCCAGCAGCTGGATGGGGAGGAATTCACCCCTCCACTTT	CASSWMGRNSPLHF
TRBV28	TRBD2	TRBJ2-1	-	TGTGCCAGCAATCTAGCGGGAGTGTCCTACAATGAGCAGTTCTTC	CASNLAGVSYNEQFF
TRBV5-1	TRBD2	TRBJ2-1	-	TGCGCCAGCAGCCCGGGACTAGCGATGATCAATGAGCAGTTCTTC	CASSPGLAMINEQFF
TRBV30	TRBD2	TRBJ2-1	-	TGTGCCTGGAGTCCTCTAGCGGGAGGCGCCTATGAGCAGTTCTTC	CAWSPLAGGAYEQFF
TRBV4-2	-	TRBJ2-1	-	TGTGCCAGCAGCCCCAGATTAGCGGAGATCAATGAGCAGTTCTTC	CASSPRLAEINEQFF
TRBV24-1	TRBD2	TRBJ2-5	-	TGTGCCACCCAGGGCGGGGGGGCGTGGGAGACCCAGTACTTC	CATQGGGAWETQYF
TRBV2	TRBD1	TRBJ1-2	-	TGTGCCAGCAGCCCACAGGGGATAGGCTATGGCTACACCTTC	CASSPQGIGYGYTF
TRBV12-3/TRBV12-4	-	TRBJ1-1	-	TGTGCCAGCAGTCTCTACTCGGGGATTGTCGCTTTCTTT	CASSLYSGIVAFF
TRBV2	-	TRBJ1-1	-	TGTGCCAGCAGCGTGCATGCAGAGAACACTGAAGCTTTCTTT	CASSVHAENTEAFF
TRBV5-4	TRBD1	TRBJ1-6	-	TGTGCCAGCAGCTTGGTGGACAGGAATTCACCCCTCCACTTT	CASSLVDRNSPLHF
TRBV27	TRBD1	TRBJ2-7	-	TGTGCCAGCAGCCCTATGACAGGGAGCTCCTACGAGCAGTACTTC	CASSPMTGSSYEQYF
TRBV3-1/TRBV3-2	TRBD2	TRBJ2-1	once	TGTGCCAGCAGCCACGAAAACCTCCCGACTAGCGGTAAGCAGTTCTTC	CASSHENLPTSGKQFF
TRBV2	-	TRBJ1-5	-	TGTGCCAGCAGTTACGGACAGAGTAATCAGCCCCAGCATTTT	CASSYGQSNQPQHF
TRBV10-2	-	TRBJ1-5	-	TGCGCCAGCAGTATTGACTTACTCAACGCGCCCCAGCATTTT	CASSIDLLNAPQHF
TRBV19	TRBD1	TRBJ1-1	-	TGTGCCAGTAGCAATACAGGGGGTAAGGGAGCTTTCTTT	CASSNTGGKGAFF
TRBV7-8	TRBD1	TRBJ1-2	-	TGTGCCAGCAGCCCAGGACAGGGAGCTAACTATGGCTACACCTTC	CASSPGQGANYGYTF
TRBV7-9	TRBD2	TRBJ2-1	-	TGTGCCAGCAGCAGTAGCGGGAGTAGCAATGAGCAGTTCTTC	CASSSSGSSNEQFF
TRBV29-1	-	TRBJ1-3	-	TGCAGCGGTTGGACTCCACCTGGAAACACCATATATTTT	CSGWTPPGNTIYF
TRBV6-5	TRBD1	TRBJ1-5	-	TGTGCCTCAGGGACAGTCGGTGTCGCTCAGCCCCAGCATTTT	CASGTVGVAQPQHF
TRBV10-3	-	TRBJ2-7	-	TGTGCCATCAGCCCGACCGGGGGAATAGAGCAGTACTTC	CAISPTGGIEQYF
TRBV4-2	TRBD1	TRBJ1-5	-	TGTGCCAGCAGCCGACAGGGGGGGGGCAATCAGCCCCAGCATTTT	CASSRQGGGNQPQHF
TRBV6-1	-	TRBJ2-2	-	TGTGCCAGCAGTGAAAGGCAGGGTATACGGGAGCTGTTTTTT	CASSERQGIRELFF
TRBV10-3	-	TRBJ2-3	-	TGTGCCACACTTGAGACAGGACCCACAGATACGCAGTATTTT	CATLETGPTDTQYF
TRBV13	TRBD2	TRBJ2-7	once	TGTGCCAGCAGCTTAGAGGGCGGGAGGATCCACGAGCAGTACTTC	CASSLEGGRIHEQYF
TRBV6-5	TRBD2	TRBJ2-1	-	TGTGCCAGCAGTTATGTCGGGGGGAGGGTTAACAATGAGCAGTTCTTC	CASSYVGGRVNNEQFF
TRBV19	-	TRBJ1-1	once	TGTGCCAGTCAACACGCTAGAAACACTGAAGCTTTCTTT	CASQHARNTEAFF
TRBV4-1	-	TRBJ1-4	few	TGCGCCAGCAGCCAACCGGGACAAGGCCCTCTAATGAAAAAACTGTTTTTT	CASSQPGQGPLMKKLFF
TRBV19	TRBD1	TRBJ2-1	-	TGTGCCAGTAAGAGACAGGGTCGCTCCTTCTCCTACAATGAGCAGTTCTTC	CASKRQGRSFSYNEQFF